This TCR beta chain was found in a study of T cells in Graves' hyperthyroidism and ophthalmopathy. The patients, who ranged from 18 to 65 in age, presented with newly diagnosed hyperthyroidism lasting under 2 months. In its sample, this clonotype was seen a few times. The V segment lost 5 bases and the J segment 2 bases; nucleotides outside the gene matches: 7. CDR1 is DFQATT, CDR2 SNEGSKA, per germline (reference sequence). The CDR3 spans 14 residues. It was RNA transcripts that yielded the amplified TCR beta CDR3 regions. First-round RT-PCR with HTBI primers amplified the TCR CDR3 region. In TCRdb, the multiplex PCR reads were re-called with MiXCR into one record per CDR3 protein. The repertoire holds approximately 630,000 distinct CDR3 sequences, with about 17% as singletons.

The source material was blood. The sequence came from a woman under 40 with Graves' hyperthyroidism. The chain has TRBV20-1 and TRBJ2-7; 9 bases match TRBD2. The CDR3 DNA reads as TGCAGTGCTTCCCCAGGACTAGCGACCTACGAGCAGTACTTC. Residues: CSASPGLATYEQYF.